A selection of T cell receptor beta chains follows, all from one sample in a study of identifying expanded T cells in peripheral blood. TCRdb's table, derived via immunoSEQ multiplex PCR, lists solely in-frame clones and lacks some. The sample contains around 95,000 clones, over 70% of which appear only once. Input material: blood. Receptor source: a person between 18 and 75 years old in good health. Each CDR3 is given with its conserved first and last residue. The D gene is left open where the match is weak. Rows give clone size only sometimes, using once, few, many, or a class for an expanded clone.

J gene,V gene,D gene,clone size,CDR3 protein,CDR3 DNA
TRBJ2-7,TRBV5-1,TRBD2,NA,CASSFTGTSGPEQYF,TGCGCCAGCAGCTTCACCGGGACTAGCGGGCCAGAGCAGTACTTC
TRBJ1-5,TRBV19,NA,few,CASSLTGNQPQHF,TGTGCCAGTAGTCTTACGGGTAATCAGCCCCAGCATTTT
TRBJ2-2,TRBV19,NA,few,CASSTNRRPGELFF,TGTGCCAGTAGTACCAACCGAAGACCCGGGGAGCTGTTTTTT
TRBJ1-1,TRBV21-1,NA,NA,CARVGGRSAGGTEAFF,TGTGCCCGCGTCGGGGGAAGATCAGCCGGGGGCACTGAAGCTTTCTTT
TRBJ2-5,TRBV19,NA,NA,CASSLTRTGRAETQYF,TGTGCCAGTAGTCTAACCAGGACAGGGAGGGCAGAGACCCAGTACTTC
TRBJ2-7,TRBV11-2,NA,NA,CASSLAISAGPREEQYF,TGTGCCAGCAGCTTAGCAATCTCGGCGGGCCCGAGAGAGGAGCAGTACTTC
TRBJ1-2,TRBV19,TRBD1,NA,CASINLDGTGVNRGYTF,TGTGCCAGTATAAATCTCGACGGGACAGGGGTAAATAGGGGCTACACCTTC
TRBJ1-3,TRBV29-1,NA,NA,CSVGQDAGNTIYF,TGCAGCGTTGGACAGGACGCTGGAAACACCATATATTTT
TRBJ1-4,TRBV29-1,TRBD1,NA,CSGQGGFGEKLFF,TGCAGCGGACAGGGCGGCTTCGGTGAAAAACTGTTTTTT
TRBJ1-4,TRBV18,NA,NA,CASSPPSSAANEKLFF,TGTGCCAGCTCACCACCGTCGAGCGCCGCTAATGAAAAACTGTTTTTT
TRBJ1-2,TRBV12-5,TRBD1,NA,CASGLVGGVDYTF,TGTGCTAGTGGTTTGGTAGGGGGCGTGGACTACACCTTC
TRBJ1-2,TRBV5-1,NA,once,CASGQQGSPGYTF,TGCGCCAGCGGACAACAGGGCTCCCCCGGCTACACCTTC
TRBJ1-2,TRBV18,TRBD1,few,CASSGQDRGYTF,TGTGCCAGCTCAGGACAGGATCGGGGCTACACCTTC
TRBJ2-3,TRBV19,TRBD1,NA,CASRREGTGGSDTQYF,TGTGCCAGTAGGAGGGAGGGGACAGGGGGATCAGATACGCAGTATTTT
TRBJ1-1,TRBV7-9,TRBD1,NA,CASSLEGTEGAFF,TGTGCCAGCAGCTTAGAAGGGACAGAGGGAGCTTTCTTT
TRBJ1-4,TRBV19,NA,NA,CASSIGGATNEKLFF,TGTGCCAGTAGTATAGGAGGGGCAACTAATGAAAAACTGTTTTTT
TRBJ1-2,TRBV29-1,NA,NA,CSVRPQGIYGYTF,TGCAGCGTTCGCCCCCAGGGGATCTATGGCTACACCTTC
TRBJ1-1,TRBV6-6,TRBD1,NA,CASSRQGWNTEAFF,TGTGCCAGCAGTCGACAGGGATGGAACACTGAAGCTTTCTTT
TRBJ2-7,TRBV29-1,NA,NA,CSAILNYEQYF,TGCAGCGCTATATTGAACTACGAGCAGTACTTC
TRBJ2-2,TRBV7-6,TRBD2,NA,CASSRGLAGGPNTGELFF,TGTGCCAGCAGCCGGGGACTAGCGGGGGGTCCGAACACCGGGGAGCTGTTTTTT
TRBJ2-7,TRBV7-2,NA,NA,CASSFDSYEQYF,TGTGCCAGCAGCTTCGACTCCTACGAGCAGTACTTC
TRBJ2-3,TRBV30,TRBD1,NA,CAWSLGQGDVADTQYF,TGTGCCTGGAGTCTTGGACAGGGGGACGTGGCAGATACGCAGTATTTT
TRBJ1-2,TRBV5-5,NA,NA,CASSLVDGGYTF,TGTGCCAGCAGCTTGGTGGATGGGGGCTACACCTTC
TRBJ1-1,TRBV4-2,NA,NA,CASRDGTEAFF,TGTGCCAGCAGAGACGGGACTGAAGCTTTCTTT
TRBJ2-7,TRBV29-1,TRBD2,NA,CSFWGGEYEQYF,TGCAGCTTTTGGGGAGGGGAATACGAGCAGTACTTC
TRBJ2-7,TRBV25-1,NA,once,CASSEQTRSGSYEQYF,TGTGCCAGCAGTGAACAGACGCGCTCTGGGTCCTACGAGCAGTACTTC
TRBJ2-7,TRBV11-3,NA,NA,CASSSNREQQYF,TGTGCCAGCAGCTCAAACAGGGAGCAGCAGTACTTC
TRBJ1-6,TRBV4-1,NA,NA,CASSPLGRDFGNSPLHF,TGCGCCAGCAGCCCCCTCGGGAGGGACTTCGGGAATTCACCCCTCCACTTT
TRBJ2-5,TRBV2,NA,NA,CASSTRETQYF,TGTGCCAGCAGTACAAGGGAGACCCAGTACTTC
TRBJ1-2,TRBV7-2,NA,NA,CASSLINRGYTF,TGTGCCAGCAGCTTGATAAATCGGGGCTACACCTTC
TRBJ2-6,TRBV9,NA,once,CASSVGSGANVLTF,TGTGCCAGCAGCGTTGGGTCTGGGGCCAACGTCCTGACTTTC
TRBJ1-1,TRBV6-5,NA,NA,CASKGYTEAFF,TGTGCCAGCAAGGGTTACACTGAAGCTTTCTTT
TRBJ2-1,TRBV4-2,TRBD2,NA,CASSQELAGATYNEQFF,TGTGCCAGCAGCCAAGAGCTAGCGGGAGCTACGTACAATGAGCAGTTCTTC
TRBJ1-2,TRBV19,NA,once,CASSIQGRTRNGYTF,TGTGCCAGTAGTATTCAGGGGAGGACTAGAAATGGCTACACCTTC
TRBJ1-6,TRBV6-6,NA,NA,CASSLTAGLDSPLHF,TGTGCCAGCAGCCTCACCGCGGGGTTGGATTCACCCCTCCACTTT
TRBJ2-4,TRBV7-2,NA,NA,CASSLKGNIQYF,TGTGCCAGCAGCTTAAAGGGGAACATTCAGTACTTC
TRBJ2-3,TRBV7-3,NA,NA,CASSKDSGITDTQYF,TGTGCCAGCAGCAAGGATAGCGGTATCACAGATACGCAGTATTTT
TRBJ1-4,TRBV7-9,NA,NA,CASSLGGGFINEKLFF,TGTGCCAGCAGCTTAGGAGGGGGATTTATTAATGAAAAACTGTTTTTT
TRBJ2-1,TRBV30,TRBD2,few,CAWAPGLARNEQFF,TGTGCCTGGGCGCCGGGACTAGCGCGAAATGAGCAGTTCTTC
TRBJ2-3,TRBV30,NA,NA,CAWSGGGDTQYF,TGTGCCTGGAGTGGAGGGGGAGATACGCAGTATTTT
TRBJ2-2,TRBV14,NA,NA,CASSQGFRTGELFF,TGTGCCAGCAGCCAAGGGTTTCGGACCGGGGAGCTGTTTTTT
TRBJ1-5,TRBV19,TRBD1,NA,CASSRQQGDDQPQHF,TGTGCCAGTAGTCGGCAGCAGGGGGACGATCAGCCCCAGCATTTT
TRBJ1-4,TRBV7-9,NA,NA,CASSLEPLGEKLFF,TGTGCCAGCAGCTTAGAGCCGCTGGGGGAAAAACTGTTTTTT
TRBJ1-5,TRBV7-8,NA,NA,CASNPMGDQPQHF,TGTGCCAGCAACCCTATGGGTGATCAGCCCCAGCATTTT
TRBJ2-1,TRBV9,TRBD2,NA,CASSVGLAGAWHEQFF,TGTGCCAGCAGCGTAGGACTAGCGGGAGCTTGGCATGAGCAGTTCTTC
TRBJ2-3,TRBV29-1,NA,NA,CSVGRGRTDTQYF,TGCAGCGTTGGGCGGGGTCGCACAGATACGCAGTATTTT
TRBJ2-7,TRBV19,TRBD1,NA,CASSISDRETYEQYF,TGTGCCAGTAGTATTTCTGACAGGGAAACCTACGAGCAGTACTTC